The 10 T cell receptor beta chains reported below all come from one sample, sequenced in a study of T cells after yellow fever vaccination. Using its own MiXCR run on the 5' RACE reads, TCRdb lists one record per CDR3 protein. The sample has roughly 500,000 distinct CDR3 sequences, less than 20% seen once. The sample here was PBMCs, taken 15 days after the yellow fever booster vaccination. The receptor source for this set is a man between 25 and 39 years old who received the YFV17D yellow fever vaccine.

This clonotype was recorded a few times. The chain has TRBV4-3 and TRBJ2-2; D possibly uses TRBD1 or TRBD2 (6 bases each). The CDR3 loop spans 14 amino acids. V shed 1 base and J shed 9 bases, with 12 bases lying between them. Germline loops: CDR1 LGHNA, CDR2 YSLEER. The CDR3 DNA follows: TGCGCCAGCAGCCAAGCTGAGGGGGGCTGGGAGCTGTTTTTT. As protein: CASSQAEGGWELFF.

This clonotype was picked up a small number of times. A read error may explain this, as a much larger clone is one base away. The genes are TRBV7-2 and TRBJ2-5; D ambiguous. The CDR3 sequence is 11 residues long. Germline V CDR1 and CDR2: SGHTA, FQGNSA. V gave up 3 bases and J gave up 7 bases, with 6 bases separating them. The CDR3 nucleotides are TGTGCCAGCAGCTTGTCAGGGACCCAGTACTTC. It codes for CASSLSGTQYF.

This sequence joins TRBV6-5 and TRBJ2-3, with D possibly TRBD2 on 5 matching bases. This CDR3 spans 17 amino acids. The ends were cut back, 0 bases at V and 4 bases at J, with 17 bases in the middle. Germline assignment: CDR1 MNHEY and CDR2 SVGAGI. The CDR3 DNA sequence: TGTGCCAGCAGTTACTCGGGTGGGAGCCTTCTCTCAGATACGCAGTATTTT. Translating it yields CASSYSGGSLLSDTQYF.

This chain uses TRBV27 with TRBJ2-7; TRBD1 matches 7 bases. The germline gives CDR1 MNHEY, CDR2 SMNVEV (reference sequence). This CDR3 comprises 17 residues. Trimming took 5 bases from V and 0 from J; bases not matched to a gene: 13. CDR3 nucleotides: TGTGCCAGCAGTCGACAGGGCAGACCCATAAGCTCCTACGAGCAGTACTTC. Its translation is CASSRQGRPISSYEQYF.

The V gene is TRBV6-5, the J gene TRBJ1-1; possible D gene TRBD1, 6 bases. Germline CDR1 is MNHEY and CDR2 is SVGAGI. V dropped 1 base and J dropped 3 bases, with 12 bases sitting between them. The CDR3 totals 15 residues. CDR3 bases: TGTGCCAGCAGTTACTGGGCAGGGGCGTACACTGAAGCTTTCTTT. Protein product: CASSYWAGAYTEAFF.

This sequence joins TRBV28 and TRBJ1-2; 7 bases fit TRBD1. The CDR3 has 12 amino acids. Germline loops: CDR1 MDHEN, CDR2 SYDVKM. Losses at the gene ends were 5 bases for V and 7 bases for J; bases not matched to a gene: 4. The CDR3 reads CASSPRTGGYTF. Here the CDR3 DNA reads TGTGCCAGCAGTCCACGGACAGGTGGCTACACCTTC.

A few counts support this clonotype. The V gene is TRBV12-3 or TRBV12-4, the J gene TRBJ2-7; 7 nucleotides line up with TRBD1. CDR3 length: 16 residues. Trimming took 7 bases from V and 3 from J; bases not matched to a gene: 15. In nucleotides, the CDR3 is TGTGCCAGCACCAAGACAGGGTCCCCTTCCATCTACGAGCAGTACTTC. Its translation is CASTKTGSPSIYEQYF.

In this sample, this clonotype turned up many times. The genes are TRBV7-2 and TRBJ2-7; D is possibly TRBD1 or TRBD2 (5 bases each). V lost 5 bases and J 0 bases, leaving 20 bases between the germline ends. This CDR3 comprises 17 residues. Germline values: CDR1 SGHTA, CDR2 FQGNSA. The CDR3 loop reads CASSTRGGAEISYEQYF. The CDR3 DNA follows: TGTGCCAGCAGCACACGTGGGGGAGCGGAAATCTCCTACGAGCAGTACTTC.

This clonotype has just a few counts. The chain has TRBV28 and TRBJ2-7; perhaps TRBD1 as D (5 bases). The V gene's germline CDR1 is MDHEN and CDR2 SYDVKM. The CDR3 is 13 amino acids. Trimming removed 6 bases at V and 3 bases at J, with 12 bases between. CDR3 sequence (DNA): TGTGCCAGCAGGTTTGGACACCTCTACGAGCAGTACTTC. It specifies CASRFGHLYEQYF.

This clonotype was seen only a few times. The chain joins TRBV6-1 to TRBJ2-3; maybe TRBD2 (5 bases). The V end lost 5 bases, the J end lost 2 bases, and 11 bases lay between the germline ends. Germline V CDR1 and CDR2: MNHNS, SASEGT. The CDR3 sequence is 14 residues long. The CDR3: CASSQTDSTDTQYF. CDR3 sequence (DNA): TGTGCCAGCAGTCAAACGGACTCCACAGATACGCAGTATTTT.